This entry features one TCR beta chain sequence. This specimen comes from a study of T-cell reconstitution after alpha-beta-depleted transplantation in children. Germline V lookup: CDR1 LNHNV, CDR2 YYDKDF (reference sequence). This CDR3 region has 18 residues. V trimming: 3 bases; J trimming: 2 bases; junction bases outside the gene matches: 14. A library of TCRbeta sequences, prepared with unique molecular identifiers, was generated. TCRdb re-derived calls from the PCR reads in MiXCR, one entry per CDR3 protein. The sample lists about 480,000 distinct CDR3 sequences; approximately 13% were seen once.

This TCR came from a human donor who donated a stem cell graft to a child with combined immunodeficiency. The rearrangement links TRBV15 to TRBJ2-3; TRBD2 matches 7 bases. Sample: PBMCs from the stem cell graft donor, taken from the stem cell graft. The CDR3 DNA follows: TGTGCCACCAGCAGCTGGCCCGATAGCGCGGGGGACACAGATACGCAGTATTTT. This encodes CATSSWPDSAGDTDTQYF.